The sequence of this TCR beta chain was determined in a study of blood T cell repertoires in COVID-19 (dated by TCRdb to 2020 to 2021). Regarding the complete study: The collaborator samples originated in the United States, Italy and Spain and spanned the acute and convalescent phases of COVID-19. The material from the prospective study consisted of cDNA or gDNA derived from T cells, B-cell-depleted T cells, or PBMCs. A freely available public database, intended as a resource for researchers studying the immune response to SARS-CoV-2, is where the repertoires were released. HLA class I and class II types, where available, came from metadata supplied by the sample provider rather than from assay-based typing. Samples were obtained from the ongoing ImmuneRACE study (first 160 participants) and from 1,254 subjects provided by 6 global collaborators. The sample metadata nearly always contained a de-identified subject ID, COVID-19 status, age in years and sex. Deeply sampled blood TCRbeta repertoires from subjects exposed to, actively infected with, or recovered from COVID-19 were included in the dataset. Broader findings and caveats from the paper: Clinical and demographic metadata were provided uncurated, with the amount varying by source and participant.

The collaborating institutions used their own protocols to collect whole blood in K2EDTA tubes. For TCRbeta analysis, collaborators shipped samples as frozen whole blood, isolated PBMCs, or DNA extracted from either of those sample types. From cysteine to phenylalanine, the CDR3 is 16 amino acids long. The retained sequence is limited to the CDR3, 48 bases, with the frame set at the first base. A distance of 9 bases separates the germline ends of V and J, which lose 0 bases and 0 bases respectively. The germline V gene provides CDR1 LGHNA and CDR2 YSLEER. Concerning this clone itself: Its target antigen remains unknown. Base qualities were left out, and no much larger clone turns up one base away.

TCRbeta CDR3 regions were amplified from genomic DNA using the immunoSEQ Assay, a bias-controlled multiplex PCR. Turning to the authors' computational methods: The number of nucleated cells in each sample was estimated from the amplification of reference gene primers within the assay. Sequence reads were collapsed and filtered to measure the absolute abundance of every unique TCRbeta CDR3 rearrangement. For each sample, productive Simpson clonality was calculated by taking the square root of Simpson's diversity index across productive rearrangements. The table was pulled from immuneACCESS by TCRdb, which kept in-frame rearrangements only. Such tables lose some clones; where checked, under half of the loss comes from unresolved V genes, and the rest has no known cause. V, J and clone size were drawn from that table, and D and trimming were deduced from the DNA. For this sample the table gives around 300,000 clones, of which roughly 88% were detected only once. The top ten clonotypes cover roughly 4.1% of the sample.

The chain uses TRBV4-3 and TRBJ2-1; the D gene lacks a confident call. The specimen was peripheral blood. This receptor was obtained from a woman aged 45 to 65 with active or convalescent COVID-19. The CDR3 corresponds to CASSQDDTDSYNEQFF. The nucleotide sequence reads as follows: TGCGCCAGCAGCCAAGACGACACGGACTCCTACAATGAGCAGTTCTTC.